This TCR beta chain was recorded in a study of T cells in Graves' hyperthyroidism and ophthalmopathy (dated by TCRdb to about 2019). In terms of the full investigation: Peripheral blood samples were taken at the time of initial diagnosis, prior to any treatment. To identify distinguishing TCR V-J signatures, a discovery cohort of 90 to 100 patients was used, comprising 43 with Graves' ophthalmopathy and some 57 with stable Graves' hyperthyroidism. Prospective prediction of ophthalmopathy was tested in an independent validation cohort of approximately 19 hyperthyroidism patients and 17 patients who later progressed to ophthalmopathy. The roughly 90 discovery patients were divided at random into training and test sets in a 7:3 ratio. The study also compared thyroid tissue and blood T-cell repertoires from more than 5 Graves' hyperthyroidism patients. Following sampling, methimazole starting at 30 mg daily was given to hyperthyroidism patients, and high-dose intravenous methylprednisolone was given to ophthalmopathy patients. According to the paper, TCR Vbeta CDR3 sequencing was carried out on 120 to 150 peripheral blood samples, which came from approximately 43 ophthalmopathy, approximately 78 hyperthyroidism and approximately 17 progressor patients. Results the study describes overall, beyond this receptor: Most expanded thyroid clonotypes (frequency above 0.001) were also found in blood, which suggests that blood repertoires may mirror thyroid immune responses. In validation, the model predicted progression to ophthalmopathy with 55% to 71% sensitivity and roughly 72% specificity, a median of 6.5 months before onset. A 13 V-J signature model separated ophthalmopathy from stable hyperthyroidism, with about 90% sensitivity and roughly 81% specificity in cross-validation and 80%/75% in testing. No statistical method was used to set the sample size in advance, and investigators knew the group allocation.

The TCR beta CDR3 regions were amplified from the RNA transcripts. The first round of RT-PCR for the TCR CDR3 was performed with the HTBI primer set and the Qiagen OneStep RT-PCR kit. Libraries were constructed in a second round of multiplex PCR, after which size selection and purification were performed. The libraries were sequenced on an Illumina HiSeq2000 using paired-end 100 bp reads. In the source study's methods: SOAPnuke was used to process the raw data, with reads discarded if the reads contained adapters or uncalled bases, had a mean Phred below 15, or lacked an exact constant-primer or identifier match. High-quality paired reads were merged with COPE v1.2.5, and unique nucleotide sequences were defined as clonotypes. MiTCR v1.1 was used to align the clonotypes against IMGT TRBV, TRBD and TRBJ reference segments. The analysis was restricted to V-J combinations with a frequency above 0.0001, which together covered roughly 99% of the repertoires. A TCS score was defined as the ratio of F50 (clonal expansion) to E x V (chaos), with BLOSUM62-based TCRdist applied between CDR3 peptides within each V-J. Welch's t-statistics and random forest reduced 514 V-J features to about 12, which were used in a naive Bayes classifier (R e1071). The public reads were run again by TCRdb, first through fastp at Q25 and then through MiXCR, and only productive beta chains were kept. Rows matching on CDR3 protein sequence are summarized as one entry with the most common DNA and genes. TCRdb, not the original authors, processed these V and J calls. The sample contains under 400,000 distinct CDR3 sequences, approximately 15% of them found a single time. Around 34% of the sample lies in the top ten.

A patient counted as having stable Graves' hyperthyroidism if no progression to ophthalmopathy occurred over 18 months of follow-up. Hyperthyroidism patients were aged 18 to 65 years and newly diagnosed, with disease duration of less than 2 months. Exclusion was applied to patients with uncontrolled infections, other autoimmune diseases, pregnancy or lactation. Diagnoses were based on clinical symptoms, serum thyroxine and TRAb, thyroid ultrasound and orbital computed tomography. PBMCs were separated from 10 ml of fresh peripheral blood using Ficoll-Paque density gradient centrifugation. Trizol reagent was used to extract total RNA, and RNA quality was then checked on an Agilent 2100 Bioanalyzer. Regarding this clonotype: Its antigen is not yet known. Per-nucleotide qualities are absent, and no much larger clonotype sits a single base away.

The CDR3 runs 17 amino acids, cysteine and phenylalanine included. Kept here is only the CDR3 DNA, which spans 51 bases and is read in frame from base 1. Looking up the germline V gene yields CDR1 SGHTS and CDR2 YDEGEE. V has 4 bases trimmed and J has 1 base trimmed; junction bases matching no gene number 12. The sequence was obtained from a man aged 30 to 39 with Graves' hyperthyroidism. Recombination linked TRBV5-8 to TRBJ1-2; 8 bases in the junction line up with TRBD1. The sample taken for sequencing was blood. The CDR3 here reads CASSGRGGQGVNYGYTF. In nucleotides, the sequence is TGTGCCAGCAGCGGACGGGGAGGACAGGGAGTTAACTATGGCTACACCTTC.